Following are 13 T cell receptor beta chains from one sample sequenced in a study of regulatory T cells in long-lasting Graves disease. The sample's time point: newly diagnosed GD, antithyroid drugs for less than 3 months. After RNA was extracted from PBMCs, the TCR library was made from it. Building of the TCR beta libraries involved iRepertoire HTBI primers and Arm-PCR of CDR3 regions. MiXCR was run by TCRdb on the multiplex PCR reads, yielding one entry per CDR3 protein. The sample has about 380,000 distinct CDR3 sequences, roughly 16% seen once. The sequencing used peripheral blood mononuclear cells (PBMCs), collected at new diagnosis, from a patient treated with antithyroid drugs. These receptors came from a female donor with Graves disease.

Many counts were recorded for this clonotype. The J gene is TRBJ2-2, the V gene TRBV12-3 or TRBV12-4; 14 nucleotides line up with TRBD2. The CDR3 consists of 17 residues. With V trimmed by 5 bases and J by 4 bases, 6 bases remained unmatched. The CDR3 spells CASSGGLAGVGTGELFF. CDR3 bases: TGTGCCAGCAGTGGGGGACTAGCGGGAGTGGGCACCGGGGAGCTGTTTTTT.

This clonotype was counted ten times or more. This chain links TRBV10-3 with TRBJ1-1; 7 bases are shared with TRBD1. This CDR3 has 11 amino acids. V gave up 9 bases and J gave up 3 bases; unmatched junction bases: 1. Germline CDR1 ENHRY, CDR2 SYGVKD. CDR3 loop: CAMGTDTEAFF. The CDR3 coding sequence is TGTGCCATGGGGACAGACACTGAAGCTTTCTTT.

Many counts were recorded for this clonotype. CDR3 amino acids: CASRSGRGREGTTIPYEQYF. DNA for the CDR3: TGTGCCAGCCGGTCGGGTAGGGGAAGGGAGGGAACCACAATACCATACGAGCAGTACTTC. The chain carries TRBV11-2 and TRBJ2-7, with 7 bases lining up with TRBD2. Germline loops: CDR1 SGHAT, CDR2 FQNNGV. V lost 8 bases to trimming and J lost 4 bases; unmatched junction nucleotides: 29. The length of the CDR3 is 20 residues.

This clonotype was seen many times. The genes are TRBV12-3 or TRBV12-4 and TRBJ1-1; D is undetermined. CDR3 length: 13 amino acids. Trimming left V 6 bases short and J 0 bases short, with 8 bases between. The CDR3 loop reads CASSANLNTEAFF. In DNA, the CDR3 is TGTGCCAGCAGCGCTAACCTGAACACTGAAGCTTTCTTT.

In the case of this clonotype: It differs at one base from a far larger clone, so likely a read error. The rearrangement uses TRBV10-3 and TRBJ2-3; perhaps TRBD1 as D (6 bases). The J call is doubtful: the DNA matches TRBJ2-7 better. Germline V gives CDR1 ENHRY, CDR2 SYGVKD. This CDR3 is 16 amino acids long. CDR3 bases: TGTGCCATCAGTTACGACGGACAGACGGGGTCCTACGAGCAGTACTTC. Amino acid sequence: CAISYDGQTGSYEQYF.

In this sample, this clonotype turned up many times. The chain employs TRBV29-1 and TRBJ1-1; D call uncertain. V was pared by 6 bases and J by 0 bases, with 20 bases between. The CDR3 is 16 residues long. Looked up from germline, CDR1 is SQVTM and CDR2 is ANQGSEA. CDR3 DNA: TGCAGCGTGGGCCCACCGCGGGTTTTTATGAACACTGAAGCTTTCTTT. This translates into CSVGPPRVFMNTEAFF. Full variable domain (outside the CDR3, taken from reference TRBV29-1 and TRBJ1-1): SAVISQKPSRDICQRGTSLTIQCQVDSQVTMMFWYRQQPGQSLTLIATANQGSEATYESGFVIDKFPISRPNLTFSTLTVSNMSPEDSSIYLCSVGPPRVFMNTEAFFGQGTRLTVV.

This chain uses TRBV28 with TRBJ2-7; D not certain. Between the trimmed V and J ends, which lost 10 bases and 0 bases, there was a span of 19 bases. Germline CDR1 MDHEN, CDR2 SYDVKM. This CDR3 has 15 residues. For the CDR3, the DNA is TGTGCCACCAAGGGAACCCAGGTCATCTCCTACGAGCAGTACTTC. It encodes CATKGTQVISYEQYF.

About this clonotype itself: The CDR3 ends on some other residue instead of the conserved phenylalanine or tryptophan, so this is likely a read error. The V call is TRBV12-3 or TRBV12-4, the J call TRBJ1-1; D is ambiguous. The V end was cut by 6 bases, the J end by 0 bases, with 17 bases between. The CDR3 sequence is 16 residues long. The CDR3 DNA reads as TGTGCCAGCAGCCCAACGACGCGAACTTTGAACACTGAAGCTTTCCTT. Residues: CASSPTTRTLNTEAFL.

This clonotype was counted at least ten times. CDR3 sequence: CASSDYRGANYGYTF. The CDR3 coding sequence is TGTGCCAGCAGCGACTACAGGGGGGCCAACTATGGCTACACCTTC. This sequence joins TRBV6-1 and TRBJ1-2; 8 bases line up with TRBD1. Germline CDR1 reads MNHNS; CDR2 reads SASEGT. The CDR3 is 15 amino acids. V was clipped by 6 bases and J by 2 bases; unmatched bases: 8.

The rearrangement links TRBV10-3 to TRBJ2-7; 11 bases match TRBD2. The CDR3 runs to 15 residues. The V and J ends lost 4 bases and 4 bases, in that order; junction bases with no gene match: 6. Germline V CDR1 and CDR2: ENHRY, SYGVKD. The CDR3 loop is CAISGGTSGVYEQYF. As DNA, the CDR3 is TGTGCCATCAGTGGGGGGACTAGCGGAGTATACGAGCAGTACTTC.

This clonotype was detected many times. V usage is TRBV10-3 and J usage is TRBJ1-5, with D possibly matching TRBD1 (5 bases). This CDR3 has 14 residues. V lost 0 bases to trimming and J lost 2 bases, with 5 bases between them. Germline V gives CDR1 ENHRY, CDR2 SYGVKD. Here the CDR3 reads CAISESGGNQPQHF. The CDR3 DNA reads TGTGCCATCAGTGAGTCAGGGGGCAATCAGCCCCAGCATTTT.

This chain links TRBV19 with TRBJ2-2; TRBD2 matches 8 bases. The CDR3 contains 16 residues. Germline CDR1 is LNHDA and CDR2 is SQIVND (reference sequence). Trimming took 3 bases from V and 5 from J; bases not matched to a gene: 8. The CDR3 bases are TGTGCCAGTAGTATCTTGAGTAGCGGGACAACCGGGGAGCTGTTTTTT. Translation: CASSILSSGTTGELFF. Drawing the rest from reference TRBV19 and TRBJ2-2, the complete variable domain is DGGITQSPKYLFRKEGQNVTLSCEQNLNHDAMYWYRQDPGQGLRLIYYSQIVNDFQKGDIAEGYSVSREKKESFPLTVTSAQKNPTAFYLCASSILSSGTTGELFFGEGSRLTVL.

J is TRBJ1-1 and V is TRBV7-8, with 7 bases identical to TRBD1. CDR3 length equals 14 residues. The V segment lost 5 bases and the J segment 5 bases; nucleotides outside the gene matches: 8. Germline V lookup: CDR1 SGHVS, CDR2 FQNEAQ. In DNA, the CDR3 is TGTGCCAGCAGCCAGCTGAGGGGGCTGACTGAAGCTTTCTTT. It translates to CASSQLRGLTEAFF.